The 6 T cell receptor beta chains below all came from one sample that was sequenced in a study of T cells in Graves' hyperthyroidism and ophthalmopathy. Researchers took RNA transcripts and amplified the TCR beta CDR3 regions from them. The study used the HTBI primer set for a first-round RT-PCR of the TCR CDR3. MiXCR was run by TCRdb on the multiplex PCR reads, yielding one entry per CDR3 protein. The sample yields about 380,000 distinct CDR3 sequences, 14% seen once. The sequenced sample was blood. The receptors here all came from a woman in her twenties or thirties with Graves' ophthalmopathy.

The chain combines TRBV19 with TRBJ1-5, with D tentatively TRBD1 (6 bases). The CDR3 has 12 residues. CDR1 is LNHDA, CDR2 SQIVND, per germline (reference sequence). The V and J ends lost 10 bases and 1 base respectively, with 8 bases between them. The DNA for the CDR3 is TGTGCCACCGGACAGAGCAATCAGCCCCAGCATTTT. Amino acids: CATGQSNQPQHF.

This clonotype was counted many times. This chain connects TRBV28 to TRBJ1-6; unclear D gene. The CDR3 length is 14 residues. V was shortened by 3 bases and J by 6 bases, with 9 bases between the two germline ends. The germline V gene has CDR1 MDHEN and CDR2 SYDVKM. The CDR3 spells CASSFQMFNSPLHF. DNA of the CDR3: TGTGCCAGCAGTTTTCAGATGTTTAATTCACCCCTCCACTTT.

Notes on this clonotype: A much larger clonotype is one base distant, so this may be a read error. The chain carries TRBV5-6 and TRBJ1-5; TRBD1 might be the D (5 bases). CDR3 size: 15 residues. From germline, CDR1 is SGHDT and CDR2 YYEEEE. The CDR3 DNA reads TGTGCCATCAGCCGGGGACGATATAGCAATCAGCCCCAGCATTTT. Translating gives CAISRGRYSNQPQHF.

Concerning this clonotype itself: A clone one base away is much larger, so this may be a read error. The chain is built from TRBV20-1 and TRBJ2-2; 12 nucleotides line up with TRBD2. Germline values: CDR1 DFQATT, CDR2 SNEGSKA (reference sequence). This CDR3 has 15 residues. CDR3: CSARTSGGNTGELLF. The DNA for the CDR3 is TGCAGTGCTAGAACTAGCGGGGGGAACACCGGGGAGCTGCTTTTT.

This clonotype was detected ten times or more. The chain combines TRBV28 with TRBJ2-7; 9 bases fit TRBD1. J gave up 5 bases and V 9 bases, and 5 bases lay outside the gene matches. Germline assignment: CDR1 MDHEN and CDR2 SYDVKM. CDR3 size: 12 residues. In DNA, the CDR3 is TGTGCCAGTACGGGACAGGGCCACGAGCAGTACTTC. Its protein product is CASTGQGHEQYF.

This clonotype showed up many times. The chain uses TRBV30 and TRBJ1-6; TRBD1 matches at 9 bases. V lost 4 bases to trimming and J lost 7 bases; unmatched junction nucleotides: 5. Germline assignment: CDR1 GTSNPN and CDR2 SVGIG (reference sequence). There are 14 residues in the CDR3. Here the CDR3 DNA reads TGTGCCTGGATTCGGGACAGGGTGAATTCACCCCTCCACTTT. As protein: CAWIRDRVNSPLHF.